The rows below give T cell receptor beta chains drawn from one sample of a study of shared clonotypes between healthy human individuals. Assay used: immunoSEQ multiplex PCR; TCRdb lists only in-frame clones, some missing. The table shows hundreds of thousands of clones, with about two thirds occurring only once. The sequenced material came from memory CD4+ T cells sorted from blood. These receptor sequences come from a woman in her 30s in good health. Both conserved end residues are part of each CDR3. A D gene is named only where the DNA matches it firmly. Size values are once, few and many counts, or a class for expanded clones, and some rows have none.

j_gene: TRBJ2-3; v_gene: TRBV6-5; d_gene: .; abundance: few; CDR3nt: TGTGCCAGCAACAGGTGGGACGGCGATACGCAGTATTTT; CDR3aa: CASNRWDGDTQYF
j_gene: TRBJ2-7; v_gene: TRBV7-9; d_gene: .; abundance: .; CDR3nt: TGTGCCAGCAGCCCGGCCCTTAAACAGCGGGCGACCTACGAGCAGTACTTC; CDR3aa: CASSPALKQRATYEQYF
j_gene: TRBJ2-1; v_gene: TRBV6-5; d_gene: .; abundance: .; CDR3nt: TGTGCCAGCTCAGGGGGGGTCGGGACCTACAATGAGCAGTTCTTC; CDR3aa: CASSGGVGTYNEQFF
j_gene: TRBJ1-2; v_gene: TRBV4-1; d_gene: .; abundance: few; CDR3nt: TGCGCCAGCAGCCAAGTGTCCATTAATCCTGGCTACACCTTC; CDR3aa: CASSQVSINPGYTF
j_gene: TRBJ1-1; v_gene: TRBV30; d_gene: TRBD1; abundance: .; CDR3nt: TGTGCCTGGGAGGTCGAGGGGGCGGAGACTGAAGCTTTCTTT; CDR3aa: CAWEVEGAETEAFF
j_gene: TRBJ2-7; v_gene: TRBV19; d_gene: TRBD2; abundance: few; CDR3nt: TGTGCCAGTAGATTAGCGGGAGGGCCCTACGAGCAGTACTTC; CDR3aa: CASRLAGGPYEQYF
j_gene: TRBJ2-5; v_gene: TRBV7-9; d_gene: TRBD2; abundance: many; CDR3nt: TGTGCCAGCAGCGATCCGGGACTAGCGGGAGGGTCCCAAGAGACCCAGTACTTC; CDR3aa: CASSDPGLAGGSQETQYF
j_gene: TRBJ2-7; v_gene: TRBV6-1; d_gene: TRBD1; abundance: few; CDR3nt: TGTGCCAGCAGCGGACAGGGGTGGGAGCAGTACTTC; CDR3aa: CASSGQGWEQYF
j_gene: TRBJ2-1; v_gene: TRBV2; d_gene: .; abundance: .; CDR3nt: TGTGCCAGCAGTGATAGTTCCTTCTCCTACAATGAGCAGTTCTTC; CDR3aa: CASSDSSFSYNEQFF
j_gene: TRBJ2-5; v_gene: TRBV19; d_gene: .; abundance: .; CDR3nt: TGTGCCAGTAGTATAGTTGGAGGAAAAGAGACCCAGTACTTC; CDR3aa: CASSIVGGKETQYF
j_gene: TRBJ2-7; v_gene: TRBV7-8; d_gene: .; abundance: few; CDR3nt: TGTGCCAGCAGCTTCAGGGATTACGAGCAGTACTTC; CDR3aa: CASSFRDYEQYF
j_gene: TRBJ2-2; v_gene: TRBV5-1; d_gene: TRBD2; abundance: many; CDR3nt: TGCGCCAGCAGCTTAGGAGCGGGAGGGCACACCGGGGAGCTGTTTTTT; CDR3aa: CASSLGAGGHTGELFF
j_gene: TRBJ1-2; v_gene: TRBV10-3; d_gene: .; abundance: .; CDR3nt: TGTGCCATCAGTGATAGGGAGGTCTTAGGCTACACCTTC; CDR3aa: CAISDREVLGYTF
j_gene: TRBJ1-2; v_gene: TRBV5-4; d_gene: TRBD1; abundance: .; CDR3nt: TGTGCCAGCAGCCCCGTTATGGGACAGGGGGTCTATGGCTACACCTTC; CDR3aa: CASSPVMGQGVYGYTF
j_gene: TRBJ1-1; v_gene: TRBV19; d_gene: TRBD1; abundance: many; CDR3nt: TGTGCCAGTAGTCTCGACAGGGGGAGGACTGAAGCTTTCTTT; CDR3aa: CASSLDRGRTEAFF
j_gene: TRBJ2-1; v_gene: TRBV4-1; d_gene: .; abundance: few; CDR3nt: TGCGCCAGCAGCCGCACCAATGAGCAGTTCTTC; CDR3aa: CASSRTNEQFF
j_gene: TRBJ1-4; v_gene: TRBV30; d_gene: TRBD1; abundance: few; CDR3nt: TGTGCCTGGAGTGTTCTCGGGACAGGGGTTGAAAAACTGTTTTTT; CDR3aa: CAWSVLGTGVEKLFF
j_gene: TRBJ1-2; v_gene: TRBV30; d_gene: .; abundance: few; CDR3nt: TGTGCCTGGAGTGTAGGGGGGGCTGACTATGGCTACACCTTC; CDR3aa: CAWSVGGADYGYTF
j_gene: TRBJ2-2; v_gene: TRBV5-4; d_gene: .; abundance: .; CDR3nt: TGTGCCAGCAGCTTGGCGTCTAGACTCGGGTTCTCCGGGGAGCTGTTTTTT; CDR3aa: CASSLASRLGFSGELFF
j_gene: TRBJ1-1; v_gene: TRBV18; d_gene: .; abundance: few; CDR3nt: TGTGCCAGCTCAAGGGATTGGGGACGAAACACTGAAGCTTTCTTT; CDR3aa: CASSRDWGRNTEAFF
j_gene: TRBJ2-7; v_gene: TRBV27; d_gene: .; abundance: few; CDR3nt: TGTGCCAGCAGTTCTGCAGTCGAGGGGATAGCCAACGAGCAGTACTTC; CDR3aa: CASSSAVEGIANEQYF
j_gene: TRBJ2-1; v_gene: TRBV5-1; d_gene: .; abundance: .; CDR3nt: TGCGCCAGTGCTGTGGGCGGGACCTACAATGAGCAGTTCTTC; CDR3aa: CASAVGGTYNEQFF
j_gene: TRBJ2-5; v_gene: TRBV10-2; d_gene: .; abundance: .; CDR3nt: TGCGCCAGCAGCAGGGGGAGGAGCCCGGCGGAGACCCAGTACTTC; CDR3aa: CASSRGRSPAETQYF
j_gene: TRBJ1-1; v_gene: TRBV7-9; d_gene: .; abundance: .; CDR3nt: TGTGCCAGCAGCTTACTAACGGCCGGGGCCGCTGAAGCTTTCTTT; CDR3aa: CASSLLTAGAAEAFF
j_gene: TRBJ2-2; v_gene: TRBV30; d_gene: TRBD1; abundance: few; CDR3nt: TGTGCCTGGAAAACCGGGACAGAAAACACCGGGGAGCTGTTTTTT; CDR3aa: CAWKTGTENTGELFF
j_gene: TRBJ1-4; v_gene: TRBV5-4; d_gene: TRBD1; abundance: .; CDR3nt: TGTGCCAGCAGCACCCGACAGGGGCACGAAAAACTGTTTTTT; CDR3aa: CASSTRQGHEKLFF
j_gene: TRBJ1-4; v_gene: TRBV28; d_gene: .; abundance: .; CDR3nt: TGTGCCAGCAGCTTACTAAGGGAATTAGATGAAAAACTGTTTTTT; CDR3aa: CASSLLRELDEKLFF
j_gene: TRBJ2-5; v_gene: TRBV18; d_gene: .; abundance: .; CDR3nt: TGTGCCAGCTCACCACCAAATTCTATTCAAGAGACCCAGTACTTC; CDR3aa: CASSPPNSIQETQYF
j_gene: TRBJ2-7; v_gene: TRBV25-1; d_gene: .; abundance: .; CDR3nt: TGTGCCAGCAGTGAACCGGGATCCCGATACGAGCAGTACTTC; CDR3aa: CASSEPGSRYEQYF
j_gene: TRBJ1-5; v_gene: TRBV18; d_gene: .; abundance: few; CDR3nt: TGTGCCAGCTCACCAGCCGGGACACTTAATAGCAATCAGCCCCAGCATTTT; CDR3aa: CASSPAGTLNSNQPQHF
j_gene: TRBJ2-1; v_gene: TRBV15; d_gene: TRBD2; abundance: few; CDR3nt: TGTGCCACCAGCAGAGTTCGACTAGCGGGAGTTAATGAGCAGTTCTTC; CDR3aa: CATSRVRLAGVNEQFF
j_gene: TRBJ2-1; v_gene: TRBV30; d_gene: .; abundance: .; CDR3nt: TGTGCCTGGAGTGTGCGGGGGCTGTACAATGAGCAGTTCTTC; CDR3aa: CAWSVRGLYNEQFF
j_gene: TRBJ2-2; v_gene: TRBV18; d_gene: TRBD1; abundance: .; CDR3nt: TGTGCCAGCTCACGTCAGGACAGGGGGTACGCGAACACCGGGGAGCTGTTTTTT; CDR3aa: CASSRQDRGYANTGELFF
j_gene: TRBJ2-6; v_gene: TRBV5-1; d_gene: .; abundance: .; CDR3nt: TGCGCCAGCAGCTTTAGAGCGGACTCTGGGGCCAACGTCCTGACTTTC; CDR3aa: CASSFRADSGANVLTF
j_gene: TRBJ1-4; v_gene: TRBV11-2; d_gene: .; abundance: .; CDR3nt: TGTGCCAGCAGCTTCCAGGGAGCGGACGAAAAACTGTTTTTT; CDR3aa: CASSFQGADEKLFF
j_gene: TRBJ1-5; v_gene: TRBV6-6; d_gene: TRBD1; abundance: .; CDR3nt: TGTGCCAGCAGTGCGGGACAGCGGTACAATCAGCCCCAGCATTTT; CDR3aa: CASSAGQRYNQPQHF
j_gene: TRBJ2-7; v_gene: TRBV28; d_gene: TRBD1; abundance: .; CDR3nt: TGTGCCAGCCTCCGGGACAGGGTATCCCACGAGCAGTACTTC; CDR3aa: CASLRDRVSHEQYF
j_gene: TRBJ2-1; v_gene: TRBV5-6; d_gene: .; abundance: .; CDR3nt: TGTGCCAGCAGCCCGGCTCCTCAATCCTCCTACAATGAGCAGTTCTTC; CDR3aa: CASSPAPQSSYNEQFF
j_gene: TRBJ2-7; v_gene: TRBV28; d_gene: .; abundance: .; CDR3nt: TGTGCCAGCAGTTTATCGGCCTCCCTGGAGCAGTACTTC; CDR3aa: CASSLSASLEQYF
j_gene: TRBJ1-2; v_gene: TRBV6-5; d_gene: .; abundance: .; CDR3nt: TGTGCCAGCAGTTACTATAGCCCGGGAAACTATGGCTACACCTTC; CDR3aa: CASSYYSPGNYGYTF
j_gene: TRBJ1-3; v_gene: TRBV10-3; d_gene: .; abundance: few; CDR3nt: TGTGCCACCTCCCCCTCAGGGGCCGGAAACACCATATATTTT; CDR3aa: CATSPSGAGNTIYF
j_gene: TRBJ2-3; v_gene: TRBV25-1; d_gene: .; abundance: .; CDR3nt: TGTGCCAGCAGCCAAGAGTTGAGGGATACGCAGTATTTT; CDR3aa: CASSQELRDTQYF
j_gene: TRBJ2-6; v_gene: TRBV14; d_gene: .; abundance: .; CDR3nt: TGTGCCAGCAGCCCAGCTGGGGCCAACGTCCTGACTTTC; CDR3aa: CASSPAGANVLTF
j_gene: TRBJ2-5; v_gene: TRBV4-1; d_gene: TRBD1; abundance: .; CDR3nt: TGCGCCAGCAGCCAAACAGGGGTTTTCGGGACCCAGTACTTC; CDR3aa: CASSQTGVFGTQYF
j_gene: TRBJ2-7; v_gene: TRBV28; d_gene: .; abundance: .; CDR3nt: TGTGCCAGCAGTTTTTCTCGGAGGCAAACAAGCTCCTACGAGCAGTACTTC; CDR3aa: CASSFSRRQTSSYEQYF
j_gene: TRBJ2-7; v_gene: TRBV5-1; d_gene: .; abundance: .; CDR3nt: TGCGCCAGCAGCTTGGGAGACTGGTCGAGTCGCTCCTACGAGCAGTACTTC; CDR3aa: CASSLGDWSSRSYEQYF
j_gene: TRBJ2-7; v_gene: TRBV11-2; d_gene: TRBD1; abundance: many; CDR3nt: TGTGCCAGCAGCTCTAACCCGGGACAGACCTACGAGCAGTACTTC; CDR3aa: CASSSNPGQTYEQYF
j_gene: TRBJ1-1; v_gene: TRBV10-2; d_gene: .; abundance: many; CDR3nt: TGCGCCAGCAGTGAGGGGGGGACTGAAGCTTTCTTT; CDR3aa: CASSEGGTEAFF
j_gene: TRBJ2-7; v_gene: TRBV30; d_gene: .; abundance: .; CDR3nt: TGTGCCTGGGGCGGCTTCTCGAGGGAGCAGTACTTC; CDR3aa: CAWGGFSREQYF
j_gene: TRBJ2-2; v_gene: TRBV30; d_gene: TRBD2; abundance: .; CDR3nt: TGTGCATACTCAAGGACTAGCGGTGACACCGGGGAGCTGTTTTTT; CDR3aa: CAYSRTSGDTGELFF
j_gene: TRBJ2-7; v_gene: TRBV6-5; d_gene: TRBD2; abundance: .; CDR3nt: TGTGCCAGCAGTCTAGCGGGAGGGCCGTTCGAGCAGTACTTC; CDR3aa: CASSLAGGPFEQYF
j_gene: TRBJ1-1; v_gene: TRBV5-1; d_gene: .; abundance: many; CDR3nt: TGCGCCAGCAGCTTGCTCGCCGACAACACTGAAGCTTTCTTT; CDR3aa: CASSLLADNTEAFF
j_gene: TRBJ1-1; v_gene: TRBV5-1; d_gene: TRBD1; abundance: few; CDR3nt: TGCGCCAGCAGCGCCAGCCCGACAGGGATGAACACTGAAGCTTTCTTT; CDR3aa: CASSASPTGMNTEAFF